This T cell receptor (beta chain) was retrieved from a study of shared clonotypes between healthy human individuals. Sequencing was performed with immunoSEQ multiplex PCR; in TCRdb, only in-frame clones are kept and a portion is missing. This table has about 1,800,000 clones, roughly 94% appearing once. V lost 3 bases and J 4 bases, leaving 18 bases between the germline ends. The CDR3 is 16 residues long. Germline V gene lookup returns CDR1 MNHNS and CDR2 SASEGT. Naive CD8 isolation took CD45RO-negative cells positively selected for CCR7 and excluded terminally differentiated effector memory CD45RA+ cells.

The sequencing sample was made of naive CD8+ T cells sorted from blood. This chain links TRBV6-1 with TRBJ1-1; weak D call: TRBD1 (5 bases). This clonotype was obtained from a man younger than 35 in good health. The CDR3 loop reads CASSDRQGQGSTEAFF. The CDR3 DNA reads TGTGCCAGCAGTGATCGGCAGGGCCAAGGGAGCACTGAAGCTTTCTTT.